This entry lists 20 T cell receptor beta chains sequenced from one sample in a study of cytomegalovirus exposure and HLA in healthy donors. The PCR employed 60 Vbeta primers together with 13 Jbeta primers. The protocol was immunoSEQ multiplex PCR, while the TCRdb copy is restricted to in-frame clones and leaves out a portion. The table lists 200,000 or so clones, more than 75% of them singletons, with 6.5% in the top ten. The sequenced sample was PBMCs. The receptors were sampled from a woman in her fifties or sixties in good health and CMV-seropositive.

The V gene is TRBV7-9, the J gene TRBJ2-5, with a possible D match to TRBD2 (8 bases). Looked up from germline, CDR1 is SEHNR and CDR2 is FQNEAQ (reference sequence). Trimming shortened V by 4 bases and J by 1 base, and 13 bases separated the two germline ends. This CDR3 has 15 amino acids. The chain's CDR3 is CASSSGGTVQETQYF. In DNA form, the CDR3 reads TGTGCCAGCAGCTCGGGAGGGACAGTCCAAGAGACCCAGTACTTC.

This clone was seen just once. This rearrangement joins TRBV6-5 to TRBJ2-7; TRBD1 matches at 7 bases. Per the germline V gene, CDR1 is MNHEY and CDR2 is SVGAGI. The CDR3 has 15 amino acids. Unmatched junction bases numbered 7, after V lost 2 bases and J lost 3 bases. Written as DNA, the CDR3 is TGTGCCAGCAGTTACGCCTCCGGGACAGACTACGAGCAGTACTTC. Encoded protein: CASSYASGTDYEQYF.

Only a few counts were recorded for this clone. The gene calls are TRBV6-6 and TRBJ2-7; D is perhaps TRBD2 (6 bases). The V end lost 7 bases, the J end lost 7 bases, and 17 bases lay between the germline ends. Germline V gene sequence: CDR1 MNHNY, CDR2 SVGAGI (reference sequence). CDR3 length equals 13 residues. The CDR3, as DNA: TGTGCCAGCACCGGGAGCGTGGGGTATGAGCAGTACTTC. As protein: CASTGSVGYEQYF.

V is TRBV19 and J is TRBJ2-7; D perhaps matches TRBD1 (6 bases). The CDR3 loop spans 13 amino acids. The ends were cut back, 1 base at V and 6 bases at J, with 10 bases in the middle. The V gene's germline CDR1 is LNHDA and CDR2 SQIVND (reference sequence). Written as DNA, the CDR3 is TGTGCCAGTAGTATAGGACAGGTTGGCGAGCAGTACTTC. The encoded protein is CASSIGQVGEQYF. The full variable domain, completed using reference TRBV19 and TRBJ2-7, is DGGITQSPKYLFRKEGQNVTLSCEQNLNHDAMYWYRQDPGQGLRLIYYSQIVNDFQKGDIAEGYSVSREKKESFPLTVTSAQKNPTAFYLCASSIGQVGEQYFGPGTRLTVT.

The V gene is TRBV27, the J gene TRBJ2-3; 7 bases match TRBD2. The CDR3 extends over 15 amino acids. The V gene end was trimmed by 10 bases and the J gene end by 0 bases; junction bases not matched to a gene: 10. Germline CDR1 reads MNHEY; CDR2 reads SMNVEV (reference sequence). CDR3 in DNA: TGTGCCAATACAGCAGAGCGGGGAAGCACAGATACGCAGTATTTT. It yields the protein CANTAERGSTDTQYF.

J is TRBJ1-1 and V is TRBV30; D is undetermined. V shed 4 bases and J shed 0 bases, with 12 bases lying between them. The CDR3 spans 14 residues. From germline, CDR1 is GTSNPN and CDR2 SVGIG (reference sequence). The CDR3 loop reads CAWTRTGLNTEAFF. CDR3 coding DNA: TGTGCCTGGACCCGAACGGGGTTGAACACTGAAGCTTTCTTT. The full variable domain, in which reference TRBV30 and TRBJ1-1 provide the parts outside the CDR3, is SQTIHQWPATLVQPVGSPLSLECTVEGTSNPNLYWYRQAAGRGLQLLFYSVGIGQISSEVPQNLSASRPQDRQFILSSKKLLLSDSGFYLCAWTRTGLNTEAFFGQGTRLTVV.

CDR3 sequence: CASSLRPLAWTSGDTGELFF. In nucleotides, the CDR3 is TGTGCCAGCAGCTTACGCCCTCTCGCCTGGACTAGCGGGGACACCGGGGAGCTGTTTTTT. The gene calls are TRBV7-6 and TRBJ2-2; 12 bases are a match to TRBD2. The CDR3 is made up of 20 amino acids. CDR1 SGHVS and CDR2 FNYEAQ come from the germline V gene. With 2 bases clipped from V and 3 bases from J, the junction kept 13 bases outside the gene matches.

The chain is built from TRBV28 and TRBJ2-7; 10 bases map to TRBD1. Germline V lookup: CDR1 MDHEN, CDR2 SYDVKM. V lost 5 bases and J lost 3; bases outside the gene matches: 13. The CDR3 sequence is 17 residues long. The CDR3 here is CASSPAGTGASLYEQYF. CDR3 nucleotide sequence: TGTGCCAGCAGTCCCGCCGGGACAGGGGCGTCCCTCTACGAGCAGTACTTC.

V gene TRBV5-1 combines with J gene TRBJ2-2; weak D call: TRBD2 (5 bases). Per the germline V gene, CDR1 is SGHRS and CDR2 is YFSETQ. Trimming removed 4 bases at V and 4 bases at J, with 11 bases between. The CDR3 spans 14 residues. This chain's CDR3 is CASSLAAGTGELFF. The CDR3 nucleotides read TGCGCCAGCAGCCTGGCCGCGGGCACCGGGGAGCTGTTTTTT.

This clone occurred once. The CDR3 spells CASSLSGTGVNEKLFF. The CDR3 DNA reads as TGTGCCAGCTCACTCTCTGGGACAGGCGTTAATGAAAAACTGTTTTTT. The chain couples TRBV18 to TRBJ1-4; 8 bases map to TRBD1. The CDR3 has 16 residues. Germline-derived CDR1 and CDR2 are KGHSH and LQKENI. Trimming removed 4 bases from V and 4 bases from J; junction bases left unmatched: 8. The full variable domain, in which reference TRBV18 and TRBJ1-4 provide the parts outside the CDR3, is NAGVMQNPRHLVRRRGQEARLRCSPMKGHSHVYWYRQLPEEGLKFMVYLQKENIIDESGMPKERFSAEFPKEGPSILRIQQVVRGDSAAYFCASSLSGTGVNEKLFFGSGTQLSVL.

CDR3: CATSGTGGTGELFF. The CDR3 DNA reads as TGTGCCACCTCCGGGACAGGGGGCACCGGGGAGCTGTTTTTT. The rearrangement uses TRBV10-3 and TRBJ2-2; 11 nucleotides align to TRBD1. V lost 10 bases, J lost 4 bases, and 5 bases stayed unmatched. The CDR3 has 14 residues. Germline V CDR1 and CDR2: ENHRY, SYGVKD.

The chain links TRBV19 to TRBJ2-2; 13 nucleotides align to TRBD2. The CDR3 loop spans 15 amino acids. J gave up 2 bases and V 8 bases, and 2 bases lay outside the gene matches. Germline V gene lookup returns CDR1 LNHDA and CDR2 SQIVND (reference sequence). This CDR3 is CASGLAGVNTGELFF. CDR3 nucleotides: TGTGCCAGTGGACTAGCGGGGGTTAACACCGGGGAGCTGTTTTTT.

This clone was detected only a few times. The V gene is TRBV28, the J gene TRBJ2-1, with D perhaps matching TRBD2 (7 bases). Germline CDR1 and CDR2: MDHEN and SYDVKM. This CDR3 is built from 17 residues. Trimming pared 5 bases from V and 10 bases from J, leaving 27 bases between. The DNA of the CDR3 is TGTGCCAGCAGTCCCTTAGGGGGGGTGGCGGGAAGCGGCGAGCAGTTCTTC. The encoded protein is CASSPLGGVAGSGEQFF.

This chain joins TRBV6-5 and TRBJ1-2; D perhaps matches TRBD1 (5 bases). With 10 bases removed from V and 8 bases from J, the gap between germline ends came to 17 bases. Germline CDR1 MNHEY, CDR2 SVGAGI. The CDR3 is made up of 12 amino acids. The CDR3 DNA is TGTGCCACGTGGGCCTGGGGCGACGGCTACACCTTC. Its protein is CATWAWGDGYTF.

V gene TRBV30 combines with J gene TRBJ2-1; 15 nucleotides line up with TRBD2. V trimming: 4 bases; J trimming: 7 bases; junction bases outside the gene matches: 2. The CDR3 is 14 residues long. Germline V gene sequence: CDR1 GTSNPN, CDR2 SVGIG (reference sequence). The CDR3 DNA sequence: TGTGCCTGGACCGGACTAGCGGGAGGGAATGAGCAGTTCTTC. It encodes CAWTGLAGGNEQFF.

In its sample, this clone was seen a few times. V is TRBV2 and J is TRBJ2-7, with 7 bases that match TRBD1. Looked up from germline, CDR1 is SNHLY and CDR2 is FYNNEI. V trimming: 6 bases; J trimming: 3 bases; junction bases outside the gene matches: 8. This CDR3 is built from 14 residues. CDR3 sequence reads: CASSGDSYFYEQYF. CDR3 in DNA: TGTGCCAGCAGCGGGGACAGCTACTTCTACGAGCAGTACTTC.

V is TRBV7-2 and J is TRBJ2-3; 14 bases align to TRBD2. This CDR3 is built from 16 residues. Germline V lookup: CDR1 SGHTA, CDR2 FQGNSA. After removal of 5 bases from V and 3 bases from J, the junction contained 4 bases not matched to a gene. The CDR3 nucleotides read TGTGCCAGCAGCGAAGGGACTAGCGGGAGAACAGATACGCAGTATTTT. The encoded protein is CASSEGTSGRTDTQYF.

The sample holds one count of this clone. The V gene is TRBV20-1, the J gene TRBJ2-7; tentatively, D is TRBD1 (5 bases). The V gene lost 4 bases and the J gene lost 3 bases, with 7 bases spanning the gap. Looked up from germline, CDR1 is DFQATT and CDR2 is SNEGSKA (reference sequence). The CDR3 covers 11 residues. For the CDR3, the DNA is TGCAGTGCTAAGACAGTCTACGAGCAGTACTTC. Translated: CSAKTVYEQYF.

The CDR3 DNA is TGTGCCAGCAGCTCTGGGAATCTCATCAGGGGACTGTTTTTT. Translated: CASSSGNLIRGLFF. The chain carries TRBV9 and TRBJ1-4, with D possibly matching TRBD1 (6 bases). Trimming cost V 4 bases and J 13 bases, with 20 bases left between them. This CDR3 has 14 residues. Germline V gene lookup returns CDR1 SGDLS and CDR2 YYNGEE.

The rearrangement links TRBV10-3 to TRBJ2-5; TRBD1 is a possible D gene (6 bases). The V end lost 11 bases, the J end lost 7 bases, and 23 bases lay between the germline ends. Germline V gene data show CDR1 as ENHRY and CDR2 as SYGVKD. The CDR3 is made up of 14 amino acids. DNA of the CDR3: TGTGCCGTGGGACAAATGGACCCCTATGGGACCCAGTACTTC. Amino acids: CAVGQMDPYGTQYF.